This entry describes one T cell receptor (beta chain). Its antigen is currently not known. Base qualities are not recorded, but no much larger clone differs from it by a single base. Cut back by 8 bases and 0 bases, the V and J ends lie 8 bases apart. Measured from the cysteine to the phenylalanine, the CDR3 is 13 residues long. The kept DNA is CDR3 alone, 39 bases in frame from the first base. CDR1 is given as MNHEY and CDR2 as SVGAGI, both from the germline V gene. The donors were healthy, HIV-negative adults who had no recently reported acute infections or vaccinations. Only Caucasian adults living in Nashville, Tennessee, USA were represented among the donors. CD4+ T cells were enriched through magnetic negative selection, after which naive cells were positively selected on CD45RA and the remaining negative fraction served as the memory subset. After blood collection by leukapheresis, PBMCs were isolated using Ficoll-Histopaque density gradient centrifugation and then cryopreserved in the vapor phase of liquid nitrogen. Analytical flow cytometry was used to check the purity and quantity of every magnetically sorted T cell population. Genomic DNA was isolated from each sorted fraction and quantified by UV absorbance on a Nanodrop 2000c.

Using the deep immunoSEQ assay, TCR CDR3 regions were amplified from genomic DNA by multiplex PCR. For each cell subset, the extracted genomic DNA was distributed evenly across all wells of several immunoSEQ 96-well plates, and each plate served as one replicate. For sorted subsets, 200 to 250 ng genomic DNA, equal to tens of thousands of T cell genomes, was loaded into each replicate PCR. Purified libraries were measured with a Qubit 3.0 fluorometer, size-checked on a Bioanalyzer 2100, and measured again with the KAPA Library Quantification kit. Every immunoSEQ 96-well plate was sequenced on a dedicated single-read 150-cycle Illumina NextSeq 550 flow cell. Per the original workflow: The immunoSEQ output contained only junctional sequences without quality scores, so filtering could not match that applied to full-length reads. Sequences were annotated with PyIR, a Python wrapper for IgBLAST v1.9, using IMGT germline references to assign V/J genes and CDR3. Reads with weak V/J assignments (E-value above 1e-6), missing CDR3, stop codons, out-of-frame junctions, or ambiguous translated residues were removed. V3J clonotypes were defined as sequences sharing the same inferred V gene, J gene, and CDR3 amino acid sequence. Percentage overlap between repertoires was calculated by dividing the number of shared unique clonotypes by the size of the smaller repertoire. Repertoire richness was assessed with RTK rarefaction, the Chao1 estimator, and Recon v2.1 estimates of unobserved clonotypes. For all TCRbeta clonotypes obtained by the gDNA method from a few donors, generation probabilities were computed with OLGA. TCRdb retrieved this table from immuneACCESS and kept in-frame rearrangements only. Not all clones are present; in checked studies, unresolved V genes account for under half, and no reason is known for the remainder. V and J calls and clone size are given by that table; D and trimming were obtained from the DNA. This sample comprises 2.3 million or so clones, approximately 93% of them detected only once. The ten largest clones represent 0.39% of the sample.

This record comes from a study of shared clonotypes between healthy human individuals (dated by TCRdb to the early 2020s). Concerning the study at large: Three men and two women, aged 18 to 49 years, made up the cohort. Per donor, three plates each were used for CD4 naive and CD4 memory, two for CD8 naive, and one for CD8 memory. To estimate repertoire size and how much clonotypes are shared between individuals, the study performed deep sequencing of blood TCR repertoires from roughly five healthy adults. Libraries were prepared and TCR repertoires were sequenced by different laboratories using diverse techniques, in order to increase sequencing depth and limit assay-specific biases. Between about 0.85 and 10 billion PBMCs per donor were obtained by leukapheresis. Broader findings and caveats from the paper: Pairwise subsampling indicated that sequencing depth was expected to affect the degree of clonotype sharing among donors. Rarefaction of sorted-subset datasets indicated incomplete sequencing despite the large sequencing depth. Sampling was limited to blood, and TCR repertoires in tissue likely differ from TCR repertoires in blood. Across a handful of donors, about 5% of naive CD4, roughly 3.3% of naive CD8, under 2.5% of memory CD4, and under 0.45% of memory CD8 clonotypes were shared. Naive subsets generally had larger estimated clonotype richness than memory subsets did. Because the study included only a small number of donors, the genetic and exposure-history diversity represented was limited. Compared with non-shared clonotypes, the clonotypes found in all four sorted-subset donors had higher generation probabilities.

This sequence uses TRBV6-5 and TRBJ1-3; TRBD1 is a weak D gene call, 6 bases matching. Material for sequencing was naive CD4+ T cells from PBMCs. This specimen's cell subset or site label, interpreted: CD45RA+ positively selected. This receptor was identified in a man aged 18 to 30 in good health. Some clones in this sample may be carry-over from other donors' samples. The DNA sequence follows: TGTGCCAGCGGACAGAGCTCTGGAAACACCATATATTTT. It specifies CASGQSSGNTIYF.